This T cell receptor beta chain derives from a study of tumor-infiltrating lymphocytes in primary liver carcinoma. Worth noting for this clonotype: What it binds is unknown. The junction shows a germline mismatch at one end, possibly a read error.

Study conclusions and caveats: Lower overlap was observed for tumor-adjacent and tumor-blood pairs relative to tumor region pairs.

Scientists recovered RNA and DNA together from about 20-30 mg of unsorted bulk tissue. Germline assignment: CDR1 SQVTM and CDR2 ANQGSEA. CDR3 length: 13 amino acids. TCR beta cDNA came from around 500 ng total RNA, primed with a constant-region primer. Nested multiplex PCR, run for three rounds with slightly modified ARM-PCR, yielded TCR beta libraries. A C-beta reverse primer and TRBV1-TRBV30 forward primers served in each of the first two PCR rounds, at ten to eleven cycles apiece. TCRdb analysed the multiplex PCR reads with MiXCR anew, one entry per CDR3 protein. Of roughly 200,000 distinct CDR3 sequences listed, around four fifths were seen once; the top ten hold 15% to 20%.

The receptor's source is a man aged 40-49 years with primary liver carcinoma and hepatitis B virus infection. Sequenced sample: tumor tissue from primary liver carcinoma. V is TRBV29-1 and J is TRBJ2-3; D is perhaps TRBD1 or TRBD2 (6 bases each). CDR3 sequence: CNVVGGWTDTQYF. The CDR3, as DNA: TGCAACGTTGTGGGGGGCTGGACAGATACACAGTATTTT.